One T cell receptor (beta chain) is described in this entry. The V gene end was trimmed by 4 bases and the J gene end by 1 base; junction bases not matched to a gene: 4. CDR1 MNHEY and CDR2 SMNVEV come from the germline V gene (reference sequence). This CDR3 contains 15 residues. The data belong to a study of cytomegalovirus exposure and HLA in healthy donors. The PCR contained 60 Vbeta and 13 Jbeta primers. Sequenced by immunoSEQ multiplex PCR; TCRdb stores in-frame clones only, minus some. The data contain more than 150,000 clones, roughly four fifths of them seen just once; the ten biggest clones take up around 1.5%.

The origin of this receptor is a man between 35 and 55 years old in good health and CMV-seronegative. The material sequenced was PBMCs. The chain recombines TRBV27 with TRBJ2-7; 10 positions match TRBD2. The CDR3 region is CASSSISGRSYEQYF. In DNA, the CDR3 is TGTGCCAGCAGTTCCATTAGCGGGAGGTCCTACGAGCAGTACTTC.